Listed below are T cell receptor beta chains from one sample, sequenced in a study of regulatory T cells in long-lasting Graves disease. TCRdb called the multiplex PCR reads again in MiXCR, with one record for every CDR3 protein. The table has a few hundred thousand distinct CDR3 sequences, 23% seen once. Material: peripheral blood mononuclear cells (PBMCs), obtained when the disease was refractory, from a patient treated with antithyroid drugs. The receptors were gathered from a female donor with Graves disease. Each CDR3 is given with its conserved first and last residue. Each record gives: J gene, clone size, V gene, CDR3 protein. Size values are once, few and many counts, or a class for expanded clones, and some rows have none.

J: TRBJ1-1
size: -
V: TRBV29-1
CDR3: CSVVERGAFF

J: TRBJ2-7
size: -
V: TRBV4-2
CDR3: CASSLTAGKSSYEQYF

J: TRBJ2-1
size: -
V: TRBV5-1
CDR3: CASSLGTGLAGLEQFF

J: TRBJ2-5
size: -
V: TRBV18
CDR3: CASSPFAGGIAETQYF

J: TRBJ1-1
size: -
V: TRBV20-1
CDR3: CSASWDTEAFF

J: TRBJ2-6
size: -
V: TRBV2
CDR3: CASSLARSGANVPTF

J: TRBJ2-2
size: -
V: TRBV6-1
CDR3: CASKGKVTSLAGELFF

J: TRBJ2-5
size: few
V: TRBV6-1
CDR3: CASTPWGLQETQYF

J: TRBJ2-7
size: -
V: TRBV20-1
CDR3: CSSHLAGASRYEQYF

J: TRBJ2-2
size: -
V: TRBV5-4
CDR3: CASSPFGGSGELFF

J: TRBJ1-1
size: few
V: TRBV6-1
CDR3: CASTEQPGNTEAFF

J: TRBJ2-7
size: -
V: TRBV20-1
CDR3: CSAPVGGRYEQYF

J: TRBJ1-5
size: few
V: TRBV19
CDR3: CASSVLTGNSNQPQHF

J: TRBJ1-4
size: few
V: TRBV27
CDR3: CASSLTGDEKLFF

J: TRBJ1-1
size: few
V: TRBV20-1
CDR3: CSARALAGGDTEAFF

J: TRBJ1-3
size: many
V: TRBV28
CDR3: CASSPSGGISGNTIYF

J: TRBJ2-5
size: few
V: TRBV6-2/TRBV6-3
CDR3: CASIDSTSVRETQYF

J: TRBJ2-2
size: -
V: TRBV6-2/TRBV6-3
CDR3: CASAAGNTGELFF

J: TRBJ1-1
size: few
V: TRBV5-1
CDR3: CASSENQNTEAFF

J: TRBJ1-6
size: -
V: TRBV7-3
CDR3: CASSLGGVGSPLHF

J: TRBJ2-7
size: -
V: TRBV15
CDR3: CATSTTSKGYEQYF

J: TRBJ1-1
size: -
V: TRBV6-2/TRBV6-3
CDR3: CASRAGQAGYTEAFF

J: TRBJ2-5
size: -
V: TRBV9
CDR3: CASSAGILGLGQETQYF

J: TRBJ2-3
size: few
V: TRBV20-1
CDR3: CSARDDSGRATTDTQYF

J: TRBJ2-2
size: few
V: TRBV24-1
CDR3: CATSDEGPGELFF